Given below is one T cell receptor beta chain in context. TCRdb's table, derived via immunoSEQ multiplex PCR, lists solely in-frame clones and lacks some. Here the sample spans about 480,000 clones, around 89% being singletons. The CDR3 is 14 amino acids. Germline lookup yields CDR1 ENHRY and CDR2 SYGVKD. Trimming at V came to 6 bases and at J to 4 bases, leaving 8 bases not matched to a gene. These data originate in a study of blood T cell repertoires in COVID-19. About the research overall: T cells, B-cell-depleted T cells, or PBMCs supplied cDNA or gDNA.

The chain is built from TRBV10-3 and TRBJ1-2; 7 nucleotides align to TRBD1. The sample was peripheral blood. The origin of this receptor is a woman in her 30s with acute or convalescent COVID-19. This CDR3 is CAIRSTGDPYGYTF. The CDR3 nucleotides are TGTGCCATCAGATCAACAGGGGACCCCTATGGCTACACCTTC.